The clone carrying this T cell receptor beta chain has a handful of counts. Antigen unknown. The data are from a study of T cell repertoires in cytomegalovirus infection. Turning to the study itself: In public TCR beta signatures, there were indications of both CMV infection and matching HLA type.

V dropped 0 bases and J dropped 6; count of bases not matched to a gene: 8. Germline CDR1 and CDR2: MGHRA and YSYEKL. The CDR3 has 16 amino acids. Study-wide points: Cumulative frequency (of public TCR beta family members) identified carriers of CMV plus the relevant HLA. HLA-C-restricted TCR beta clonotypes specific for CMV led the ex vivo response.

TCRdb recomputed calls from the reads with MiXCR, one row per CDR3 protein. Here the sample spans about 180,000 distinct CDR3 sequences, about 17% being singletons. The V and J genes are TRBV4-1 and TRBJ2-7; 10 nucleotides line up with TRBD1. This TCR was recovered from a human donor in good health (CMV status not recorded). Some clones in this sample may be carry-over from other donors' samples. Specimen: CD8+ T cells from PBMCs. The CDR3 loop reads CASSQDLGQGVSEQYF. Written as DNA, the CDR3 is TGCGCCAGCAGCCAAGATCTTGGACAGGGGGTTAGCGAGCAGTACTTC.